The 7 T cell receptor beta chains given below trace back to one sample, sequenced in a study of blood T cell repertoires in COVID-19. Sequenced by immunoSEQ multiplex PCR; TCRdb stores in-frame clones only, minus some. The data show 10,000 or so clones, with about 80% seen just once and roughly 22% held by the top ten. Material: peripheral blood. The receptors derive from a human donor in a cohort sampled during active COVID-19.

The rearrangement joins TRBV11-1 to TRBJ2-1; TRBD1 matches at 8 bases. From germline, CDR1 is SGHAT and CDR2 FQDESV (reference sequence). The length of the CDR3 is 15 residues. J gave up 6 bases and V 5 bases, and 9 bases lay outside the gene matches. This CDR3 is CASSRTGSSGNEQFF. The CDR3 DNA reads as TGTGCCAGCAGCCGGACAGGGAGTAGCGGCAATGAGCAGTTCTTC.

The chain has TRBV7-2 and TRBJ2-7; TRBD1 aligns across 8 bases. Germline values: CDR1 SGHTA, CDR2 FQGNSA. This CDR3 contains 13 residues. The ends lost 4 bases at V and 7 bases at J; junction bases unmatched: 6. The CDR3 DNA reads TGTGCCAGCAGCTCCGGACAGGGTAGTGAGCAGTACTTC. Its protein product is CASSSGQGSEQYF.

The chain is built from TRBV4-1 and TRBJ1-1; D not certain. V was clipped by 1 base and J by 5 bases, with 5 bases between them. Germline V gene lookup returns CDR1 MGHRA and CDR2 YSYEKL. The CDR3 totals 12 residues. The CDR3 here is CASSQAGTEAFF. For the CDR3, the DNA is TGCGCCAGCAGCCAAGCCGGGACTGAAGCTTTCTTT.

This clone was observed a single time. A much larger clonotype is one base distant, so this may be a read error. Without the conserved terminal phenylalanine or tryptophan, this CDR3 likely stems from a read error. The DNA is omitted, as the CDR3 cannot be located on it reliably, and the CDR3 follows TCRdb's listing. This chain links TRBV10-1 with TRBJ2-7; the table assigns TRBD1, which was not confirmed against the DNA. Germline CDR1 is WNHNN and CDR2 is SYGVQD (reference sequence). With termini counted, the CDR3 has 12 amino acids. The CDR3 loop reads CVSKDSSYEQYL.

The chain couples TRBV7-9 to TRBJ1-1; D is possibly TRBD1 (5 bases). Germline CDR1 reads SEHNR; CDR2 reads FQNEAQ (reference sequence). This CDR3 has 12 amino acids. Deletions cut 6 bases from V and 3 bases from J, with 8 bases between. The CDR3 loop reads CASRDTYTEAFF. The CDR3 region has the DNA TGTGCCAGCAGGGACACTTACACTGAAGCTTTCTTT.

This CDR3 is CASSSPGLYTGELFF. CDR3 in DNA: TGTGCCAGCAGTTCACCGGGACTATACACCGGGGAGCTGTTTTTT. The chain carries TRBV28 and TRBJ2-2; 7 bases are shared with TRBD2. The length of the CDR3 is 15 residues. From germline, CDR1 is MDHEN and CDR2 SYDVKM. The V gene end was trimmed by 4 bases and the J gene end by 3 bases; junction bases not matched to a gene: 5.

This chain joins TRBV10-3 and TRBJ2-3, with 8 bases lining up with TRBD1. CDR1 ENHRY and CDR2 SYGVKD come from the germline V gene. J gave up 4 bases and V 6 bases, and 6 bases lay outside the gene matches. This CDR3 has 14 amino acids. CDR3 bases: TGTGCCATCAGCTGGACAGGGAAGCCAGATACGCAGTATTTT. Its translation: CAISWTGKPDTQYF.